These 26 T cell receptor beta chains share one sample of origin, sequenced in a study of blood T cell dynamics during melanoma immunotherapy. Data came from immunoSEQ multiplex PCR; TCRdb stores just in-frame clones and leaves some out. The table records more than 15,000 clones, about 80% of them present only once. Time point denoted: pre-treatment baseline. The sample consisted of blood, taken from a patient treated with checkpoint blockade. The receptors come from a human donor with melanoma.

This chain uses TRBV11-1 with TRBJ2-7; 7 bases fit TRBD2. CDR1 is SGHAT, CDR2 FQDESV, per germline (reference sequence). The CDR3 extends over 17 amino acids. V shed 9 bases, J shed 1 base, and the junction held 18 bases outside the gene matches. The CDR3: CARLRRAGEAKSYEQYF. CDR3 DNA sequence: TGTGCCAGACTCCGGCGGGCGGGAGAGGCCAAGTCCTACGAGCAGTACTTC.

The chain employs TRBV7-4 and TRBJ1-5; 7 bases are a match to TRBD1. Germline CDR1 reads SGHVT; CDR2 reads SQSDAQ. This CDR3 has 16 residues. Losses at the gene ends were 5 bases for V and 2 bases for J; bases not matched to a gene: 9. In nucleotides, the CDR3 is TGTGCCAGCAGCCGGGGGGACAGTCTGGGCAATCAGCCCCAGCATTTT. Its translation: CASSRGDSLGNQPQHF.

The J gene is TRBJ2-7, the V gene TRBV6-1, with D perhaps TRBD2 (6 bases). The CDR3 contains 14 residues. The V end lost 5 bases, the J end lost 0 bases, and 11 bases lay between the germline ends. Germline lookup yields CDR1 MNHNS and CDR2 SASEGT. The CDR3 region is CASSLAVSSYEQYF. The CDR3 nucleotides read TGTGCCAGCAGTTTAGCGGTAAGCTCCTACGAGCAGTACTTC.

This chain joins TRBV5-5 and TRBJ2-7, with D perhaps TRBD2 (7 bases). Trimming removed 4 bases at V and 2 bases at J, with 16 bases between. The CDR3 runs 15 residues. Germline V gene sequence: CDR1 SGHKS, CDR2 YYEKEE (reference sequence). CDR3 nucleotide sequence: TGTGCCAGCAGCCCTCAGAGGGGGGGGACCTACGAGCAGTACTTC. The encoded protein is CASSPQRGGTYEQYF. Supplemented by reference TRBV5-5 and TRBJ2-7, the full variable domain reads DAGVTQSPTHLIKTRGQQVTLRCSPISGHKSVSWYQQVLGQGPQFIFQYYEKEERGRGNFPDRFSARQFPNYSSELNVNALLLGDSALYLCASSPQRGGTYEQYFGPGTRLTVT.

This clone was observed a single time. The V gene is TRBV6-6, the J gene TRBJ2-2; D is undetermined. The V end lost 6 bases, the J end lost 1 base, and 9 bases lay between the germline ends. CDR1 MNHNY and CDR2 SVGAGI come from the germline V gene (reference sequence). The CDR3 runs to 14 residues. The CDR3 nucleotides are TGTGCCAGCAGAACAGAGATGAACACCGGGGAGCTGTTTTTT. It specifies CASRTEMNTGELFF.

J is TRBJ1-6 and V is TRBV6-6, with 11 bases aligning to TRBD1. V lost 6 bases to trimming and J lost 2 bases; unmatched junction nucleotides: 3. Germline loops: CDR1 MNHNY, CDR2 SVGAGI (reference sequence). This CDR3 region has 16 residues. The CDR3 is CASSLGQGAYNSPLHF. The CDR3 coding sequence is TGTGCCAGCAGCCTGGGACAGGGGGCCTATAATTCACCCCTCCACTTT.

This chain joins TRBV2 and TRBJ2-3, with TRBD2 matching 7 bases. V was pared by 3 bases and J by 4 bases, with 10 bases of the junction left unmatched. Germline values: CDR1 SNHLY, CDR2 FYNNEI. The CDR3 runs to 16 residues. The CDR3 nucleotides read TGTGCCAGCAGTGATACGACTAGCAACTCCCCAGATACGCAGTATTTT. It encodes CASSDTTSNSPDTQYF.

The CDR3 sequence is CASSRMGLVYNEQFF. DNA for the CDR3: TGTGCCAGCAGCCGAATGGGACTAGTCTACAATGAGCAGTTCTTC. The V gene is TRBV9, the J gene TRBJ2-1; 8 bases match TRBD2. Germline values: CDR1 SGDLS, CDR2 YYNGEE. The CDR3 runs 15 residues. V lost 4 bases and J lost 3; bases outside the gene matches: 6.

A single count supports this clone. The rearrangement joins TRBV6-5 to TRBJ2-7; 9 bases line up with TRBD1. The germline CDR1 and CDR2 sequences are MNHEY and SVGAGI. After removal of 10 bases from V and 2 bases from J, the junction contained 6 bases not matched to a gene. This CDR3 region has 13 residues. CDR3 DNA: TGTGCCACCGGGGGGACAGGGACCTACGAGCAGTACTTC. It specifies CATGGTGTYEQYF.

The chain uses TRBV28 and TRBJ1-5; D is unclear. Germline V gene lookup returns CDR1 MDHEN and CDR2 SYDVKM. There are 16 residues in the CDR3. Between the trimmed V and J ends, which lost 2 bases and 0 bases, there was a span of 11 bases. The CDR3 sequence: CASSLSLLPSNQPQHF. The CDR3, as DNA: TGTGCCAGCAGTTTAAGTTTATTGCCTAGCAATCAGCCCCAGCATTTT.

V gene TRBV6-6 combines with J gene TRBJ1-4, with a tentative D call TRBD1 (6 bases). The germline V gene has CDR1 MNHNY and CDR2 SVGAGI (reference sequence). Deletions cut 5 bases from V and 5 bases from J, with 6 bases between. The CDR3 is 12 residues long. CDR3 nucleotides: TGTGCCAGCAGTAGGGGGAATGAAAAACTGTTTTTT. It specifies CASSRGNEKLFF.

The chain combines TRBV6-6 with TRBJ1-5; 7 nucleotides align to TRBD1. The CDR3 runs to 15 residues. The ends lost 6 bases at V and 4 bases at J; junction bases unmatched: 9. Germline CDR1 and CDR2: MNHNY and SVGAGI (reference sequence). The CDR3 nucleotides read TGTGCCAGCAGCCAGGACAGGTTAGCAAATCAGCCCCAGCATTTT. Amino acid sequence: CASSQDRLANQPQHF.

This chain connects TRBV11-2 to TRBJ2-3, with 16 bases aligning to TRBD2. The germline gives CDR1 SGHAT, CDR2 FQNNGV. The CDR3 length is 18 residues. Trimming cost V 1 base and J 1 base; bases outside gene matches: 2. CDR3 in DNA: TGTGCCAGCAGCTTAGGAGGGACTAGCGGGAGGGGCACAGATACGCAGTATTTT. This gives the protein CASSLGGTSGRGTDTQYF.

V is TRBV29-1 and J is TRBJ2-2, with 8 bases that match TRBD2. The CDR3 has 13 amino acids. Germline V CDR1 and CDR2: SQVTM, ANQGSEA. V shed 6 bases and J 5 bases; nucleotides not matched to a gene: 5. The CDR3 reads CSVGGVQTGELFF. The CDR3 DNA follows: TGCAGCGTCGGGGGGGTTCAGACCGGGGAGCTGTTTTTT.

This sequence joins TRBV29-1 and TRBJ1-2; D remains ambiguous. V was clipped by 6 bases and J by 8 bases, with 19 bases between them. This CDR3 contains 13 residues. The germline V gene encodes CDR1 SQVTM and CDR2 ANQGSEA. This CDR3 is CSVGGMHREGYTF. The CDR3 coding sequence is TGCAGCGTAGGAGGGATGCATAGGGAGGGCTACACCTTC. Drawing the rest from reference TRBV29-1 and TRBJ1-2, the complete variable domain is SAVISQKPSRDICQRGTSLTIQCQVDSQVTMMFWYRQQPGQSLTLIATANQGSEATYESGFVIDKFPISRPNLTFSTLTVSNMSPEDSSIYLCSVGGMHREGYTFGSGTRLTVV.

This rearrangement joins TRBV6-1 to TRBJ1-1, with D possibly being TRBD1 (5 bases). Germline V gene data show CDR1 as MNHNS and CDR2 as SASEGT. The CDR3 loop spans 14 amino acids. V lost 7 bases and J lost 7, with 19 bases in between. The CDR3, as DNA: TGTGCCAGCAAATCGATTGAGGTGGGGGTTGAAGCTTTCTTT. This codes for CASKSIEVGVEAFF.

Only a few counts were recorded for this clone. The DNA of the CDR3 is TGTGCCAGTAGTATATGGAACAGAGACTATGGCTACACCTTC. The encoded protein is CASSIWNRDYGYTF. The gene calls are TRBV19 and TRBJ1-2; D is ambiguous. Germline lookup yields CDR1 LNHDA and CDR2 SQIVND (reference sequence). Trimming removed 2 bases at V and 3 bases at J, with 10 bases between. The CDR3 consists of 14 residues.

This clone was found a few times. The rearrangement links TRBV30 to TRBJ2-2, with no clear D. Germline V gene sequence: CDR1 GTSNPN, CDR2 SVGIG (reference sequence). The CDR3 has 14 residues. V was cut by 0 bases and J by 5 bases, with 10 bases left in between. The DNA of the CDR3 is TGTGCCTGGAGTGTACAGCAGGAGACCGGGGAGCTGTTTTTT. It is translated as CAWSVQQETGELFF.

The rearrangement uses TRBV11-2 and TRBJ1-2; weak D call: TRBD1 (5 bases). From germline, CDR1 is SGHAT and CDR2 FQNNGV. The V end was cut by 3 bases, the J end by 4 bases, with 21 bases between. The CDR3 length is 17 residues. This CDR3 reads CASSFQFPTEGGYGYTF. Here the CDR3 DNA reads TGTGCCAGCAGCTTTCAATTTCCGACAGAGGGCGGCTATGGCTACACCTTC. Full variable domain (remainder filled in from reference TRBV11-2 and TRBJ1-2): EAGVAQSPRYKIIEKRQSVAFWCNPISGHATLYWYQQILGQGPKLLIQFQNNGVVDDSQLPKDRFSAERLKGVDSTLKIQPAKLEDSAVYLCASSFQFPTEGGYGYTFGSGTRLTVV.

This chain uses TRBV30 with TRBJ2-1, with D maybe TRBD2 (7 bases). CDR1 is GTSNPN, CDR2 SVGIG, per germline (reference sequence). The CDR3 runs 14 residues. V dropped 2 bases and J dropped 8 bases, with 16 bases sitting between them. In DNA form, the CDR3 reads TGTGCCTGGAGTCCAAGTTGGGGGGGCGATGAGCAGTTCTTC. Its translation is CAWSPSWGGDEQFF.

This clone was seen only a few times. V is TRBV4-3 and J is TRBJ1-5; perhaps TRBD1 as D (6 bases). Germline V gene data show CDR1 as LGHNA and CDR2 as YSLEER. V lost 11 bases, J lost 5 bases, and 10 bases lay in between. The CDR3 length is 11 residues. CDR3 DNA: TGCGCCGGAGGGGGGGATCAGCCCCAGCATTTT. Protein sequence: CAGGGDQPQHF.

The rearrangement uses TRBV5-1 and TRBJ2-1, with 7 bases identical to TRBD2. V lost 5 bases to trimming and J lost 2 bases; unmatched junction nucleotides: 4. Looked up from germline, CDR1 is SGHRS and CDR2 is YFSETQ. The CDR3 covers 14 residues. The CDR3 sequence is CASSPREAYNEQFF. The DNA of the CDR3 is TGCGCCAGCAGTCCTCGGGAGGCCTACAATGAGCAGTTCTTC.

The V and J genes are TRBV28 and TRBJ1-1, with D possibly matching TRBD1 (6 bases). The CDR3 length is 13 residues. V gave up 5 bases and J gave up 5 bases, with 12 bases separating them. Germline CDR1 MDHEN, CDR2 SYDVKM. In nucleotides, the CDR3 is TGTGCCAGCAGTGGAGGAGGGGGGACTGAAGCTTTCTTT. Translated: CASSGGGGTEAFF.

This sequence joins TRBV19 and TRBJ1-1; no definite D call. Germline V CDR1 and CDR2: LNHDA, SQIVND (reference sequence). Trimming stripped 7 bases from V and 0 bases from J, with 9 bases between. The CDR3 spans 13 residues. The CDR3 protein is CASKRAMNTEAFF. The DNA for the CDR3 is TGTGCCAGTAAACGGGCTATGAACACTGAAGCTTTCTTT.

This chain joins TRBV4-2 and TRBJ1-6, with D unclear. The CDR3 totals 16 residues. CDR1 is LGHNA, CDR2 YNFKEQ, per germline. V was trimmed by 0 bases and J by 7 bases, leaving 13 bases between them. CDR3 protein: CASSQDVPTGNSPLHF. The CDR3 DNA reads TGTGCCAGCAGCCAAGATGTGCCAACTGGAAATTCACCCCTCCACTTT.

This chain links TRBV6-4 with TRBJ2-2; D remains unclear. From germline, CDR1 is MRHNA and CDR2 SNTAGT. The CDR3 has 15 residues. The V end was cut by 2 bases, the J end by 1 base, with 8 bases between. The CDR3 loop is CASSDSPLNTGELFF. CDR3 sequence (DNA): TGTGCCAGCAGTGACAGTCCCCTGAACACCGGGGAGCTGTTTTTT.